The 7 T cell receptor beta chains below come from one sample, sequenced in a study of T cell responses to AZD1222 COVID-19 vaccine. Repertoires were generated with immunoSEQ multiplex PCR, while TCRdb's copy carries only in-frame clones and drops some. Of over 120,000 clones listed, 85% to 95% were seen once; the top ten hold 9.5% to 15%. The source was peripheral blood, collected after recovery from COVID-19. All receptors derive from an adult who had recovered from COVID-19.

The chain uses TRBV5-1 and TRBJ2-5; 9 bases agree with TRBD2. With V trimmed by 6 bases and J by 1 base, 4 bases remained unmatched. The CDR3 has 14 residues. Germline V gives CDR1 SGHRS, CDR2 YFSETQ. The CDR3 DNA reads as TGCGCCAGCACCCTTAGCGGGAGCCAAGAGACCCAGTACTTC. The encoded protein is CASTLSGSQETQYF.

The chain couples TRBV10-3 to TRBJ2-7; the D call may be TRBD1 or TRBD2 (5 bases each). Trimming took off 4 bases at V and 2 bases at J, with 12 bases between the two ends. Germline values: CDR1 ENHRY, CDR2 SYGVKD. This CDR3 region has 14 residues. CDR3 loop: CAISGGTVTYEQYF. As DNA, the CDR3 is TGTGCCATCAGTGGTGGGACCGTGACCTACGAGCAGTACTTC.

This chain joins TRBV15 and TRBJ2-3; D is unclear. The germline V and J ends were trimmed by 0 bases and 2 bases, with 12 bases remaining between them. The CDR3 loop spans 16 amino acids. In germline, CDR1 is LNHNV, CDR2 YYDKDF (reference sequence). The CDR3 bases are TGTGCCACCAGCAGAGAGGAGACGAACCCCACAGATACGCAGTATTTT. As protein: CATSREETNPTDTQYF.

This clone was detected once. The chain employs TRBV10-1 and TRBJ1-5, with D unresolved. Germline CDR1 reads WNHNN; CDR2 reads SYGVQD (reference sequence). V lost 4 bases and J 0 bases, leaving 25 bases between the germline ends. CDR3 length equals 20 residues. The CDR3 reads CASSGSNSKARIDSNQPQHF. As DNA, the CDR3 is TGCGCCAGCAGTGGGTCTAACTCAAAAGCTCGTATTGATAGCAATCAGCCCCAGCATTTT.

The chain couples TRBV7-9 to TRBJ2-4, with 12 bases aligning to TRBD2. V gave up 1 base and J gave up 0 bases; unmatched junction bases: 7. This CDR3 has 19 residues. The germline gives CDR1 SEHNR, CDR2 FQNEAQ (reference sequence). CDR3 sequence reads: CASSLGRLAGELAKNIQYF. The CDR3 DNA sequence: TGTGCCAGCAGCTTAGGGAGACTAGCGGGAGAGCTAGCCAAAAACATTCAGTACTTC.

The chain has TRBV19 and TRBJ2-3, with 8 bases identical to TRBD1. CDR1 LNHDA and CDR2 SQIVND come from the germline V gene (reference sequence). Trimming at V came to 6 bases and at J to 1 base, leaving 6 bases not matched to a gene. CDR3 length equals 15 residues. CDR3 sequence reads: CASRPQGEGTDTQYF. In nucleotides, the CDR3 is TGTGCCAGTAGACCACAGGGGGAGGGCACAGATACGCAGTATTTT.

V and J are TRBV6-5 and TRBJ2-7, with D perhaps being TRBD1 or TRBD2 (5 bases each). The CDR3 length is 14 residues. Germline CDR1 is MNHEY and CDR2 is SVGAGI. Between the trimmed V and J ends, which lost 6 bases and 3 bases, there was a span of 15 bases. For the CDR3, the DNA is TGTGCCAGCAGGCCCGGGACGGCTGACTACGAGCAGTACTTC. Its protein is CASRPGTADYEQYF.